Below, 8 T cell receptor beta chains from the same sample are listed, as sequenced in a study of response to subunit inactivated influenza vaccine. TCRdb re-called the RT-PCR reads through MiXCR, storing one row per CDR3 protein. The sample has approximately 300,000 distinct CDR3 sequences; approximately 21% are singletons. The sequences come from PBMCs from blood, collected about 20 months after vaccination. The receptors originated from a man in his fifties or sixties who received an inactivated influenza vaccine.

The J gene is TRBJ2-1, the V gene TRBV7-2; D is possibly TRBD2 (5 bases). The CDR3 totals 14 residues. CDR1 is SGHTA, CDR2 FQGNSA, per germline. The V end lost 5 bases, the J end lost 3 bases, and 11 bases lay between the germline ends. DNA of the CDR3: TGTGCCAGCAGCCCCGACCGGGGCTACAATGAGCAGTTCTTC. As protein: CASSPDRGYNEQFF.

This sequence joins TRBV5-1 and TRBJ1-6, with D uncertain. The CDR3 is 16 residues long. V dropped 0 bases and J dropped 8 bases, with 15 bases sitting between them. Germline V gene lookup returns CDR1 SGHRS and CDR2 YFSETQ. The CDR3 reads CASSLDGGREYSPLHF. CDR3 in DNA: TGCGCCAGCAGCTTGGACGGCGGCAGAGAGTATTCACCCCTCCACTTT. The full variable domain, its missing parts supplied by reference TRBV5-1 and TRBJ1-6, is KAGVTQTPRYLIKTRGQQVTLSCSPISGHRSVSWYQQTPGQGLQFLFEYFSETQRNKGNFPGRFSGRQFSNSRSEMNVSTLELGDSALYLCASSLDGGREYSPLHFGNGTRLTVT.

This clonotype was seen more than once but under ten times. This chain joins TRBV11-2 and TRBJ2-7; D is undetermined. The CDR3 extends over 13 amino acids. V lost 0 bases and J 6 bases, leaving 9 bases between the germline ends. Germline-derived CDR1 and CDR2 are SGHAT and FQNNGV. The CDR3 reads CASSLDRSSEQYF. CDR3 DNA: TGTGCCAGCAGCTTAGATCGAAGCTCCGAGCAGTACTTC.

A few counts support this clonotype. The gene calls are TRBV6-1 and TRBJ1-4; no reliable D call. CDR3 size: 16 residues. The germline gives CDR1 MNHNS, CDR2 SASEGT. V dropped 6 bases and J dropped 4 bases, with 18 bases sitting between them. CDR3 sequence reads: CASSRTGGLGNEKLFF. The CDR3 bases are TGTGCCAGCAGCCGGACGGGTGGGCTGGGTAATGAAAAACTGTTTTTT.

The chain couples TRBV4-2 to TRBJ1-3; no definite D call. Germline V gene lookup returns CDR1 LGHNA and CDR2 YNFKEQ. The CDR3 runs 15 residues. The germline V and J ends were trimmed by 2 bases and 0 bases, with 8 bases remaining between them. This chain's CDR3 is CASSQLPGSGNTIYF. For the CDR3, the DNA is TGTGCCAGCAGCCAACTCCCTGGCTCTGGAAACACCATATATTTT.

The J gene is TRBJ2-1, the V gene TRBV7-9; 8 positions match TRBD2. Unmatched junction bases numbered 6, after V lost 3 bases and J lost 2 bases. CDR1 is SEHNR and CDR2 is FQNEAQ in the germline V gene (reference sequence). This CDR3 is 16 amino acids long. The CDR3 sequence is CASSFIPGGPYNEQFF. The DNA for the CDR3 is TGTGCCAGCAGCTTTATTCCGGGGGGGCCCTACAATGAGCAGTTCTTC.

There are a few counts of this clonotype. The chain couples TRBV19 to TRBJ2-5; no reliable D call. This CDR3 has 15 residues. The V end was cut by 9 bases, the J end by 2 bases, with 19 bases between. In germline, CDR1 is LNHDA, CDR2 SQIVND (reference sequence). The CDR3 sequence is CASHPWTGKQETQYF. Here the CDR3 DNA reads TGTGCCAGCCACCCCTGGACGGGCAAACAAGAGACCCAGTACTTC.

The sample holds a few counts of this clonotype. This chain's CDR3 is CSASSTGKETQYF. CDR3 DNA: TGCAGTGCTAGTAGCACAGGGAAAGAGACCCAGTACTTC. The genes are TRBV20-1 and TRBJ2-5; D may be TRBD1 (6 bases). Per the germline V gene, CDR1 is DFQATT and CDR2 is SNEGSKA (reference sequence). This CDR3 comprises 13 residues. Trimming left V 3 bases short and J 3 bases short, with 11 bases between.